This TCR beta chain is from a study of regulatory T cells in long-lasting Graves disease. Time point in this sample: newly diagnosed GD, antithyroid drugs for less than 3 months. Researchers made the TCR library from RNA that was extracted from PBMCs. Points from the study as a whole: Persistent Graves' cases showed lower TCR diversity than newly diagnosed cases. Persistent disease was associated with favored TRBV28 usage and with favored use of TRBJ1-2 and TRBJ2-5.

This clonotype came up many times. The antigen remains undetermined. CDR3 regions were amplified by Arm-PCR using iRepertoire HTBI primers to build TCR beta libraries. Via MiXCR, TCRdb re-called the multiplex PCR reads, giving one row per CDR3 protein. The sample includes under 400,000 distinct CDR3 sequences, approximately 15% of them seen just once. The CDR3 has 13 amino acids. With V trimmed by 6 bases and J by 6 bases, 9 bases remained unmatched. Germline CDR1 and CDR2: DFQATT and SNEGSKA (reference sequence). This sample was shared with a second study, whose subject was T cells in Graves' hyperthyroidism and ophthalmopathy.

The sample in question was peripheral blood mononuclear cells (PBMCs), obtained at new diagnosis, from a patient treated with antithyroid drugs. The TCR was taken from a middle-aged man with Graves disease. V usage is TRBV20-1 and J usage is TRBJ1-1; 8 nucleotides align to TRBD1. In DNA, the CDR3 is TGCAGTGCAAAAAGACAGGGGCTCGCTGAAGCTTTCTTT. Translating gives CSAKRQGLAEAFF.